The rows below give T cell receptor beta chains drawn from one sample of a study of blood T cell repertoires in COVID-19. Some clones are missing from TCRdb's copy, which holds only in-frame ones; the method was immunoSEQ multiplex PCR. The sample lists about 97,000 clones; around nine tenths were seen once. The sequenced sample was peripheral blood. The receptors here all came from a human donor in a cohort sampled during active COVID-19. Both conserved end residues are part of each CDR3. The D gene is left open where the match is weak. Size tells how often a clone was seen (once, few, many) or the class of an expanded clone, and some rows leave it out.

d_call: .
clone_size: .
j_call: TRBJ1-4
v_call: TRBV7-6
cdr3_nt: TGTGCCAGCAGCTTAGCGCAGGGCAGTTTTGAAAAACTGTTTTTT
cdr3_aa: CASSLAQGSFEKLFF

d_call: .
clone_size: .
j_call: TRBJ2-2
v_call: TRBV11-2
cdr3_nt: TGTGCCAGCAGCCTATGGGCAGGCGACACCGGGGAGCTGTTTTTT
cdr3_aa: CASSLWAGDTGELFF

d_call: .
clone_size: .
j_call: TRBJ1-5
v_call: TRBV6-6
cdr3_nt: TGTGCCAGCAACCAGGGTAGCAATCAGCCCCAGCATTTT
cdr3_aa: CASNQGSNQPQHF

d_call: TRBD2
clone_size: .
j_call: TRBJ2-1
v_call: TRBV30
cdr3_nt: TGTGCCTGGAGCCCTAGCGGGATCAATGAGCAGTTCTTC
cdr3_aa: CAWSPSGINEQFF

d_call: .
clone_size: once
j_call: TRBJ1-3
v_call: TRBV7-2
cdr3_nt: TGTGCCAGCAGCTTAGGGGTAGCATCCTCGACCGGAAACACCATATATTTT
cdr3_aa: CASSLGVASSTGNTIYF

d_call: .
clone_size: .
j_call: TRBJ1-2
v_call: TRBV5-6
cdr3_nt: TGTGCCAGCACCCAGGTGGGGGCTGGGTATGGCTACACCTTC
cdr3_aa: CASTQVGAGYGYTF

d_call: .
clone_size: .
j_call: TRBJ2-4
v_call: TRBV7-9
cdr3_nt: TGTGCCAGCAGCCCCACCGGAGGGTACATTCAGTACTTC
cdr3_aa: CASSPTGGYIQYF

d_call: .
clone_size: .
j_call: TRBJ1-5
v_call: TRBV5-8
cdr3_nt: TGTGCCAGCAGCTTGTTAGGGGGGGGCAATCAGCCCCAGCATTTT
cdr3_aa: CASSLLGGGNQPQHF

d_call: .
clone_size: .
j_call: TRBJ2-3
v_call: TRBV6-5
cdr3_nt: TGTGCCAGCAGTTCGGACTTCTTATCCCTCTATACGCAGTATTTT
cdr3_aa: CASSSDFLSLYTQYF

d_call: .
clone_size: .
j_call: TRBJ1-2
v_call: TRBV4-1
cdr3_nt: TGCGCCAGCAGCCAAGAGGTAGGGGTTTTCTATGGCTACACCTTC
cdr3_aa: CASSQEVGVFYGYTF

d_call: TRBD1
clone_size: .
j_call: TRBJ1-2
v_call: TRBV7-2
cdr3_nt: TGTGCCAGCAGCTTAGTGGCAGGGGGCTATGGCTACACCTTC
cdr3_aa: CASSLVAGGYGYTF

d_call: .
clone_size: .
j_call: TRBJ2-3
v_call: TRBV6-4
cdr3_nt: TGTGCCAGCCCACAGCCTACCGGGGGCACAGATACGCAGTATTTT
cdr3_aa: CASPQPTGGTDTQYF

d_call: TRBD1
clone_size: .
j_call: TRBJ2-2
v_call: TRBV28
cdr3_nt: TGTGCCAGCAGTTTATGGGGACAGGGGGCGTCCGGGGAGCTGTTTTTT
cdr3_aa: CASSLWGQGASGELFF

d_call: .
clone_size: .
j_call: TRBJ1-5
v_call: TRBV9
cdr3_nt: TGTGCCAGCAGCGAGGGAATTGGGGCAGATACCAATCAGCCCCAGCATTTT
cdr3_aa: CASSEGIGADTNQPQHF

d_call: TRBD2
clone_size: .
j_call: TRBJ2-1
v_call: TRBV6-2/TRBV6-3
cdr3_nt: TGTGCCAGCAGTTCGATATCCATCAGCGGGAGCCCCTACAATGAGCAGTTCTTC
cdr3_aa: CASSSISISGSPYNEQFF

d_call: .
clone_size: .
j_call: TRBJ1-2
v_call: TRBV6-2/TRBV6-3
cdr3_nt: TGTGCCAGCAGCCCCAGGTACGGCTACACCTTC
cdr3_aa: CASSPRYGYTF

d_call: .
clone_size: few
j_call: TRBJ1-2
v_call: TRBV29-1
cdr3_nt: TGCAGCGTCGAAACAGGGAACTATGGCTACACCTTC
cdr3_aa: CSVETGNYGYTF

d_call: TRBD1
clone_size: few
j_call: TRBJ1-6
v_call: TRBV19
cdr3_nt: TGTGCCAGTAGTATCGGCAGGGGGCAGTCACCCCTCCACTTT
cdr3_aa: CASSIGRGQSPLHF

d_call: .
clone_size: .
j_call: TRBJ2-4
v_call: TRBV19
cdr3_nt: TGTGCCAGTAGTTATTCCAGGGGGGCTGAGATACTAGCCAAAAACATTCAGTACTTC
cdr3_aa: CASSYSRGAEILAKNIQYF

d_call: TRBD2
clone_size: .
j_call: TRBJ2-1
v_call: TRBV6-6
cdr3_nt: TGTGCCAGCAGTCTAGCGGGGGGGCCCTACAATGAGCAGTTCTTC
cdr3_aa: CASSLAGGPYNEQFF

d_call: TRBD2
clone_size: .
j_call: TRBJ2-5
v_call: TRBV4-1
cdr3_nt: TGCGCCAGCAGCCAAGATACAGGACTAGCGTGGGAGACCCAGTACTTC
cdr3_aa: CASSQDTGLAWETQYF

d_call: TRBD2
clone_size: .
j_call: TRBJ2-3
v_call: TRBV7-2
cdr3_nt: TGTGCCAGCAGCTTAACGGGGGGGCTCGGGGATACGCAGTATTTT
cdr3_aa: CASSLTGGLGDTQYF

d_call: .
clone_size: .
j_call: TRBJ2-7
v_call: TRBV5-6
cdr3_nt: TGTGCCAGCAGCTTGGTGGGCAGCAATAGCGCCAGCTACGAGCAGTACTTC
cdr3_aa: CASSLVGSNSASYEQYF